This record concerns one T cell receptor (beta chain) sequence. Method: immunoSEQ multiplex PCR; TCRdb's copy keeps in-frame clones and lacks some. The table lists some 110,000 clones, roughly 87% of them singletons. The source of the sample is a study of blood T cell repertoires in COVID-19. At the level of the study: PBMCs, B-cell-depleted T cells, or T cells provided the cDNA or gDNA that made up the material.

From germline, CDR1 is KGHSH and CDR2 LQKENI. CDR3 length: 15 amino acids. Trimming took 3 bases from V and 2 from J, leaving 13 bases between them. This sequence joins TRBV18 and TRBJ2-5, with a possible D match to TRBD2 (6 bases). This TCR derives from a man in his fifties with acute or convalescent COVID-19. The sample consisted of peripheral blood. CDR3 DNA: TGTGCCAGCTCACCTCCTCTCCGGGGGCAAGAGACCCAGTACTTC. Its translation: CASSPPLRGQETQYF.